The 26 T cell receptor beta chains below were found in one sample sequenced in a study of T cell changes during pregnancy in multiple sclerosis. Clones were read by immunoSEQ multiplex PCR, and TCRdb kept only the in-frame ones, dropping some. Seen here are more than 45,000 clones, 90% to 95% observed once, and the top ten hold around 0.47%. Sequenced here: CD4+ T cells from peripheral blood mononuclear cells, sampled in the first trimester of pregnancy. The source is a female donor with multiple sclerosis, enrolled in a pregnancy study.

The chain is built from TRBV2 and TRBJ1-2, with 9 bases aligning to TRBD1. This CDR3 has 14 amino acids. J was trimmed by 2 bases and V by 5 bases; bases with no gene match: 3. The germline V gene has CDR1 SNHLY and CDR2 FYNNEI. CDR3 amino acids: CASSTGGANYGYTF. The DNA of the CDR3 is TGTGCCAGCAGTACAGGGGGCGCGAACTATGGCTACACCTTC.

Here the CDR3 reads CASSDDRGSAFF. The CDR3 DNA sequence: TGTGCCAGCAGTGACGACAGGGGCAGCGCTTTCTTT. The V call is TRBV2, the J call TRBJ1-1; TRBD1 agrees at 8 bases. The CDR3 extends over 12 amino acids. Germline CDR1 reads SNHLY; CDR2 reads FYNNEI. Trimming at V came to 3 bases and at J to 11 bases, leaving 5 bases not matched to a gene.

V and J are TRBV30 and TRBJ2-3; TRBD2 might be the D (5 bases). Trimming removed 2 bases from V and 1 base from J, with 13 bases in between. The length of the CDR3 is 15 residues. CDR1 and CDR2 from the germline V gene are GTSNPN and SVGIG (reference sequence). DNA of the CDR3: TGTGCCTGGAGTCTCTCGCGGGCCGGCACAGATACGCAGTATTTT. As protein: CAWSLSRAGTDTQYF.

The V call is TRBV9, the J call TRBJ2-1, with unresolved D. This CDR3 has 14 residues. CDR1 is SGDLS and CDR2 is YYNGEE in the germline V gene. The V end was cut by 0 bases, the J end by 6 bases, with 10 bases between. CDR3 in amino acids: CASSVESIRNEQFF. The CDR3 bases are TGTGCCAGCAGCGTAGAGAGCATTCGCAATGAGCAGTTCTTC.

The gene calls are TRBV9 and TRBJ1-3; 7 bases agree with TRBD1. The CDR3 length is 15 residues. V was clipped by 3 bases and J by 4 bases; unmatched bases: 7. Looked up from germline, CDR1 is SGDLS and CDR2 is YYNGEE. CDR3 sequence reads: CASSASGQVGNTIYF. CDR3 coding DNA: TGTGCCAGCAGCGCCTCCGGACAGGTGGGAAACACCATATATTTT.

This sequence joins TRBV9 and TRBJ1-6, with D perhaps TRBD1 (5 bases). Looked up from germline, CDR1 is SGDLS and CDR2 is YYNGEE. The CDR3 consists of 14 residues. The V end was cut by 0 bases, the J end by 10 bases, with 11 bases between. The CDR3 DNA is TGTGCCAGCAGCGTAGGGGAGGGACGCTCACCCCTCCACTTT. Residues: CASSVGEGRSPLHF. The variable domain in full, with the rest retrieved from reference TRBV9 and TRBJ1-6, is DSGVTQTPKHLITATGQRVTLRCSPRSGDLSVYWYQQSLDQGLQFLIQYYNGEERAKGNILERFSAQQFPDLHSELNLSSLELGDSALYFCASSVGEGRSPLHFGNGTRLTVT.

The genes are TRBV18 and TRBJ2-1, with D possibly matching TRBD1 (5 bases). V was trimmed by 0 bases and J by 0 bases, leaving 6 bases between them. The CDR3 is 15 residues long. Germline V gene sequence: CDR1 KGHSH, CDR2 LQKENI. CDR3 coding DNA: TGTGCCAGCTCACCACCAGGGGTCTCCTACAATGAGCAGTTCTTC. Amino acids: CASSPPGVSYNEQFF. The full variable domain, with the rest looked up from reference TRBV18 and TRBJ2-1, is NAGVMQNPRHLVRRRGQEARLRCSPMKGHSHVYWYRQLPEEGLKFMVYLQKENIIDESGMPKERFSAEFPKEGPSILRIQQVVRGDSAAYFCASSPPGVSYNEQFFGPGTRLTVL.

This clone came up a few times. The rearrangement uses TRBV5-1 and TRBJ1-5; TRBD1 matches at 7 bases. V shed 4 bases, J shed 3 bases, and the junction held 7 bases outside the gene matches. Germline loops: CDR1 SGHRS, CDR2 YFSETQ. The CDR3 consists of 15 residues. In nucleotides, the CDR3 is TGCGCCAGCAGCCCCGGGGACAGACTCAATCAGCCCCAGCATTTT. It specifies CASSPGDRLNQPQHF.

The V call is TRBV9, the J call TRBJ2-3; 8 positions agree with TRBD2. The junction had 1 base not matched to a gene; V was cut back by 0 bases and J by 1 base. The length of the CDR3 is 15 residues. The germline CDR1 and CDR2 sequences are SGDLS and YYNGEE. CDR3: CASSVELAGTDTQYF. In DNA, the CDR3 is TGTGCCAGCAGCGTAGAACTAGCGGGCACAGATACGCAGTATTTT.

The rearrangement uses TRBV19 and TRBJ1-1; 7 bases match TRBD1. This CDR3 has 15 residues. After removal of 4 bases from V and 2 bases from J, the junction contained 7 bases not matched to a gene. From germline, CDR1 is LNHDA and CDR2 SQIVND (reference sequence). The CDR3 bases are TGTGCCAGTAGTAGGCAGGGGGGACCCAACACTGAAGCTTTCTTT. Its protein is CASSRQGGPNTEAFF.

This chain connects TRBV25-1 to TRBJ1-1; 8 bases align to TRBD1. This CDR3 is 15 amino acids long. Germline CDR1 MGHDK, CDR2 SYGVNS. V dropped 3 bases and J dropped 3; count of bases not matched to a gene: 6. The CDR3 loop is CASSESTGAYTEAFF. CDR3 nucleotide sequence: TGTGCCAGCAGTGAGTCGACAGGGGCTTACACTGAAGCTTTCTTT.

The chain recombines TRBV19 with TRBJ1-2; 7 bases map to TRBD1. Trimming at V came to 5 bases and at J to 0 bases, leaving 6 bases not matched to a gene. This CDR3 comprises 15 residues. Germline V gives CDR1 LNHDA, CDR2 SQIVND (reference sequence). CDR3 in DNA: TGTGCCAGTAGTCCCCAGGGGACAGCTAACTATGGCTACACCTTC. It translates to CASSPQGTANYGYTF.

The chain employs TRBV11-1 and TRBJ1-6; no reliable D call. CDR3 size: 17 residues. V was shortened by 6 bases and J by 0 bases, with 15 bases between the two germline ends. CDR1 is SGHAT and CDR2 is FQDESV in the germline V gene (reference sequence). CDR3 sequence (DNA): TGTGCCAGCAGTCCTACAGTGACGAGCTCCTATAATTCACCCCTCCACTTT. Translation: CASSPTVTSSYNSPLHF. Full variable domain (rest looked up from reference TRBV11-1 and TRBJ1-6): EAEVAQSPRYKITEKSQAVAFWCDPISGHATLYWYRQILGQGPELLVQFQDESVVDDSQLPKDRFSAERLKGVDSTLKIQPAELGDSAMYLCASSPTVTSSYNSPLHFGNGTRLTVT.

The V gene is TRBV7-6, the J gene TRBJ2-7; perhaps TRBD2 as D (6 bases). CDR3 length: 14 residues. V lost 6 bases and J lost 7, with 19 bases in between. The V gene's germline CDR1 is SGHVS and CDR2 FNYEAQ. Here the CDR3 reads CASSTPDLGGEQYF. The CDR3 nucleotides are TGTGCCAGCAGTACACCGGACCTGGGGGGAGAGCAGTACTTC. The full variable domain, its missing parts supplied by reference TRBV7-6 and TRBJ2-7, is GAGVSQSPRYKVTKRGQDVALRCDPISGHVSLYWYRQALGQGPEFLTYFNYEAQQDKSGLPNDRFSAERPEGSISTLTIQRTEQRDSAMYRCASSTPDLGGEQYFGPGTRLTVT.

V and J are TRBV6-1 and TRBJ2-5; 13 bases line up with TRBD2. This CDR3 is 15 amino acids long. V lost 6 bases to trimming and J lost 5 bases; unmatched junction nucleotides: 6. Germline V gives CDR1 MNHNS, CDR2 SASEGT. The CDR3 region has the DNA TGTGCCAGCAGCCCAAAGACTAGCGGGGGGGAGACCCAGTACTTC. As protein: CASSPKTSGGETQYF.

This rearrangement joins TRBV7-9 to TRBJ1-2; D not certain. Trimming removed 0 bases from V and 3 bases from J, with 11 bases in between. CDR1 and CDR2 (germline): SEHNR, FQNEAQ (reference sequence). This CDR3 is 15 amino acids long. The CDR3 DNA is TGTGCCAGCAGCTTAGCTGCCCTTCGGGACTATGGCTACACCTTC. Translation: CASSLAALRDYGYTF. The full variable domain, in which reference TRBV7-9 and TRBJ1-2 provide the parts outside the CDR3, is DTGVSQNPRHKITKRGQNVTFRCDPISEHNRLYWYRQTLGQGPEFLTYFQNEAQLEKSRLLSDRFSAERPKGSFSTLEIQRTEQGDSAMYLCASSLAALRDYGYTFGSGTRLTVV.

V and J are TRBV7-6 and TRBJ1-6, with a possible D match to TRBD1 (5 bases). The CDR3 consists of 13 residues. CDR1 is SGHVS and CDR2 is FNYEAQ in the germline V gene. V was cut by 8 bases and J by 4 bases, with 9 bases left in between. The CDR3 DNA is TGTGCCAGCGCGACAGATTATAATTCACCCCTCCACTTT. Amino acid sequence: CASATDYNSPLHF.

Details on this clone: No conserved phenylalanine or tryptophan is present at the end of the CDR3, so a read error is the likely explanation. The chain carries TRBV15 and TRBJ2-4, with D maybe TRBD2 (5 bases). V was cut by 3 bases and J by 0 bases, with 12 bases left in between. This CDR3 contains 16 residues. The germline gives CDR1 LNHNV, CDR2 YYDKDF (reference sequence). The CDR3 reads CATSRDFEGAKNIQYL. In DNA form, the CDR3 reads TGTGCCACCAGCAGGGACTTCGAGGGAGCCAAAAACATTCAGTACCTC.

The CDR3 here is CASSRRDRGSFF. The CDR3 DNA is TGTGCCAGTAGTCGACGGGACAGGGGATCTTTCTTT. V gene TRBV19 combines with J gene TRBJ1-1; TRBD1 aligns across 10 bases. Trimming took 5 bases from V and 12 from J; bases not matched to a gene: 6. The CDR3 has 12 amino acids. Germline loops: CDR1 LNHDA, CDR2 SQIVND (reference sequence). The whole variable domain, remainder taken from reference TRBV19 and TRBJ1-1, is DGGITQSPKYLFRKEGQNVTLSCEQNLNHDAMYWYRQDPGQGLRLIYYSQIVNDFQKGDIAEGYSVSREKKESFPLTVTSAQKNPTAFYLCASSRRDRGSFFGQGTRLTVV.

The chain recombines TRBV9 with TRBJ2-5, with D possibly matching TRBD2 (6 bases). The J call may not be correct, given that the DNA end is closer to TRBJ2-7. Germline V lookup: CDR1 SGDLS, CDR2 YYNGEE. The CDR3 is made up of 12 amino acids. In nucleotides, the CDR3 is TGTGCCAGCAGCGCCGGGGGTCACGAGCAGTACTTC. Translation gives CASSAGGHEQYF.

This chain uses TRBV11-3 with TRBJ2-2, with 10 positions matching TRBD1. The CDR3 loop spans 17 amino acids. CDR1 and CDR2 (germline): SGHNT, YENEEA. With 8 bases clipped from V and 6 bases from J, the junction kept 15 bases outside the gene matches. The CDR3 here is CASARTGGRRGPGELFF. The CDR3 nucleotides read TGTGCCAGCGCCAGGACAGGGGGTCGGAGGGGGCCCGGGGAGCTGTTTTTT.

The rearrangement links TRBV7-3 to TRBJ2-7; a weak D match, TRBD2 (5 bases). V gave up 2 bases and J gave up 3 bases, with 8 bases separating them. CDR1 is SGHTA, CDR2 FQGTGA, per germline. CDR3 length: 13 residues. CDR3 sequence: CASSLEGDYEQYF. The DNA for the CDR3 is TGTGCCAGCAGCTTAGAGGGTGACTACGAGCAGTACTTC.

This clone was seen a single time. The V call is TRBV29-1, the J call TRBJ1-2, with TRBD1 identical over 8 bases. The CDR3 is made up of 11 amino acids. CDR1 and CDR2 from the germline V gene are SQVTM and ANQGSEA. J was trimmed by 8 bases and V by 7 bases; bases with no gene match: 6. CDR3 DNA: TGCAGCGCGACAGGGGCGCGGGGCTACACCTTC. The encoded protein is CSATGARGYTF.

The gene calls are TRBV7-3 and TRBJ2-2; TRBD1 matches at 9 bases. CDR1 SGHTA and CDR2 FQGTGA come from the germline V gene. The CDR3 totals 15 residues. J was trimmed by 4 bases and V by 2 bases; bases with no gene match: 2. CDR3 amino acids: CASSLGTGPTGELFF. The CDR3 DNA follows: TGTGCCAGCAGCTTAGGGACAGGGCCCACCGGGGAGCTGTTTTTT.

This clone has just one count. V is TRBV5-8 and J is TRBJ1-5; the D is unclear. The CDR3 covers 15 residues. Trimming removed 2 bases from V and 5 bases from J, with 14 bases in between. The V gene's germline CDR1 is SGHTS and CDR2 YDEGEE. CDR3 DNA sequence: TGTGCCAGCAGCTTTCTAGGTCGGGGAGATCAGCCCCAGCATTTT. As protein: CASSFLGRGDQPQHF.

V and J are TRBV5-5 and TRBJ1-1, with D possibly TRBD1 on 6 matching bases. The CDR3 is 14 amino acids. With 0 bases removed from V and 2 bases from J, the gap between germline ends came to 8 bases. Germline V gene sequence: CDR1 SGHKS, CDR2 YYEKEE (reference sequence). CDR3 in amino acids: CASSLDRANTEAFF. The CDR3 DNA reads as TGTGCCAGCAGCTTGGACAGGGCTAACACTGAAGCTTTCTTT. Based on the CDR3 plus reference TRBV5-5 and TRBJ1-1, the full variable domain is DAGVTQSPTHLIKTRGQQVTLRCSPISGHKSVSWYQQVLGQGPQFIFQYYEKEERGRGNFPDRFSARQFPNYSSELNVNALLLGDSALYLCASSLDRANTEAFFGQGTRLTVV.